The clone carrying this TCR beta chain was counted many times. The antigen is not known. This specimen belongs to a study of Graves' ophthalmopathy and Graves' hyperthyroidism. Study-wide background: A follow-up of 18 months without ophthalmopathy meant that hyperthyroidism was stable. Overall study findings and caveats: The model forecast ophthalmopathy progression, reaching around 70% sensitivity and 72.22% specificity. Built on 13 signatures, a model told ophthalmopathy apart from stable hyperthyroidism with about 88% sensitivity and 75% to 82% specificity.

Researchers took RNA transcripts and amplified TCR beta CDR3 regions from them. An opening RT-PCR round employed HTBI primers and preceded a second-round multiplex PCR. One entry per CDR3 protein results from TCRdb running MiXCR on the multiplex PCR reads. The sample records around 1,200,000 distinct CDR3 sequences, about two fifths being singletons. Patients were excluded if they had other autoimmune diseases or uncontrolled infections, and likewise if pregnancy or lactation applied. Unmatched junction bases numbered 7, after V lost 5 bases and J lost 3 bases. Germline-derived CDR1 and CDR2 are SGHTA and FQGTGA. The CDR3 consists of 14 residues.

The gene calls are TRBV7-3 and TRBJ2-7, with 7 bases aligning to TRBD1. This sequence originates from an adult man with Graves' hyperthyroidism. The sample taken for sequencing was peripheral blood or thyroid tissue (not recorded which). The CDR3 protein is CASSLQGTLYEQYF. The CDR3 nucleotides read TGTGCCAGCAGCCTACAGGGGACCCTCTACGAGCAGTACTTC. Supplemented by reference TRBV7-3 and TRBJ2-7, the full variable domain reads GAGVSQTPSNKVTEKGKYVELRCDPISGHTALYWYRQSLGQGPEFLIYFQGTGAADDSGLPNDRFFAVRPEGSVSTLKIQRTERGDSAVYLCASSLQGTLYEQYFGPGTRLTVT.